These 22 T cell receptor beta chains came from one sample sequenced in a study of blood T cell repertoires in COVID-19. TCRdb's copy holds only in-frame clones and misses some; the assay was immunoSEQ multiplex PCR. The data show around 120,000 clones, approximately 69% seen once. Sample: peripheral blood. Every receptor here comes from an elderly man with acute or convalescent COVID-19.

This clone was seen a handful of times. CDR3 protein: CSASPAGVSNEQFF. The CDR3, as DNA: TGCAGTGCCAGTCCTGCGGGAGTATCCAATGAGCAGTTCTTC. The gene calls are TRBV20-1 and TRBJ2-1; 7 bases align to TRBD2. Losses at the gene ends were 6 bases for V and 6 bases for J; bases not matched to a gene: 11. CDR3 size: 14 residues. CDR1 is DFQATT, CDR2 SNEGSKA, per germline (reference sequence).

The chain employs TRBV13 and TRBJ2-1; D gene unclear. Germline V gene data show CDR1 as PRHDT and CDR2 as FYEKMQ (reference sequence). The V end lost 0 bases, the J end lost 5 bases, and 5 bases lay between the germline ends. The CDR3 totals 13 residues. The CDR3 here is CASSLGSHNEQFF. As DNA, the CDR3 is TGTGCCAGCAGCTTAGGGTCTCACAATGAGCAGTTCTTC.

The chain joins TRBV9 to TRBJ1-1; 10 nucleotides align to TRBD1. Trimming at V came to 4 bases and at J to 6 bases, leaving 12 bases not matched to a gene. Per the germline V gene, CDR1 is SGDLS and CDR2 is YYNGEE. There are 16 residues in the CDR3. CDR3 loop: CASSTEQIGQGAEAFF. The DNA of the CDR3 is TGTGCCAGCAGCACAGAACAAATAGGACAGGGGGCTGAAGCTTTCTTT.

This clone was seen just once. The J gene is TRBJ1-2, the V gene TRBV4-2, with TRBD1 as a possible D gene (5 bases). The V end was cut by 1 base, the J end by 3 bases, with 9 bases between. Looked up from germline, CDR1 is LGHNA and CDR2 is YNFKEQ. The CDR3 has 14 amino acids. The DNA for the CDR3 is TGTGCCAGCAGCCAAGGGGCACAGGACTATGGCTACACCTTC. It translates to CASSQGAQDYGYTF.

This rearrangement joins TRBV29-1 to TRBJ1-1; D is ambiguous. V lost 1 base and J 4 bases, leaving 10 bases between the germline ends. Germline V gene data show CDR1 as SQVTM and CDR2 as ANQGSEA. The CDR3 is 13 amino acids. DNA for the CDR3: TGCAGCGTTGAAGGAGGTACACTCACTGAAGCTTTCTTT. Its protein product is CSVEGGTLTEAFF.

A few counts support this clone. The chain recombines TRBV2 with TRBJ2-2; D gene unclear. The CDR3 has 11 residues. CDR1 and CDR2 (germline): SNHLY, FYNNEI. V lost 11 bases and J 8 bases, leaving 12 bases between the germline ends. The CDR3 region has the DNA TGTGCCTCGACTCTACAAGGGGAGCTGTTTTTT. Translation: CASTLQGELFF.

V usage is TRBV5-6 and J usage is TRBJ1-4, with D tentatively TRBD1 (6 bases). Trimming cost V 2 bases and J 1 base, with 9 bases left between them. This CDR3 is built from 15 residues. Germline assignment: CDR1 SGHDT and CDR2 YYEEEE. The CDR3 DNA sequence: TGTGCCAGCAGCTTCCGGACAGTAACTAATGAAAAACTGTTTTTT. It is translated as CASSFRTVTNEKLFF.

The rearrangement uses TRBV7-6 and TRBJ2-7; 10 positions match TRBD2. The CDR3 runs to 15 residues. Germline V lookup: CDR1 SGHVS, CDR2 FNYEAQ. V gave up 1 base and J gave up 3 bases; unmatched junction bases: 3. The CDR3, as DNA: TGTGCCAGCAGCTTAGTAGCGGGAGGTATCTACGAGCAGTACTTC. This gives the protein CASSLVAGGIYEQYF.

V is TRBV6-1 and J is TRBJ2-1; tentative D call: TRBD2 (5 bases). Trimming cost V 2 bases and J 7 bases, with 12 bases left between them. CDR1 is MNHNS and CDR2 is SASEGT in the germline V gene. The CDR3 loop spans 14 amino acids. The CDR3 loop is CASSEFGRKNEQFF. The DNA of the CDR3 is TGTGCCAGCAGTGAATTTGGGAGAAAGAATGAGCAGTTCTTC.

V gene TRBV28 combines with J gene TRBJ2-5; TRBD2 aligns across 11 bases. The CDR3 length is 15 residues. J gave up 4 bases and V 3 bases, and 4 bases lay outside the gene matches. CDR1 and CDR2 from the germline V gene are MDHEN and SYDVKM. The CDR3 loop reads CASSLGGLAGETQYF. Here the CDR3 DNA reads TGTGCCAGCAGTTTGGGCGGACTAGCGGGAGAGACCCAGTACTTC.

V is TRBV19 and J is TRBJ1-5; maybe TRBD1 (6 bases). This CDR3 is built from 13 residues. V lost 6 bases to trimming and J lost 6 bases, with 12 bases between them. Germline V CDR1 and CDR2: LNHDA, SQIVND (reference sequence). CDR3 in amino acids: CASRGQSVQPQHF. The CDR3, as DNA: TGTGCCAGTAGAGGACAGTCAGTTCAGCCCCAGCATTTT.

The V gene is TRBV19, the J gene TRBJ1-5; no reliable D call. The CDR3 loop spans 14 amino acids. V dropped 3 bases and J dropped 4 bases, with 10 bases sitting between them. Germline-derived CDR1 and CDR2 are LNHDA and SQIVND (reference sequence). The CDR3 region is CASSIFERNQPQHF. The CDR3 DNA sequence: TGTGCCAGTAGTATTTTTGAACGGAATCAGCCCCAGCATTTT.

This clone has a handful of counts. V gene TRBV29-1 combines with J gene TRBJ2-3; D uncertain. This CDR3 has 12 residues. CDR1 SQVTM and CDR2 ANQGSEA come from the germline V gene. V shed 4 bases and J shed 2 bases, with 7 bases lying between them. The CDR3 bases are TGCAGCGTTGGTCTAGTCACAGATACGCAGTATTTT. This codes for CSVGLVTDTQYF.

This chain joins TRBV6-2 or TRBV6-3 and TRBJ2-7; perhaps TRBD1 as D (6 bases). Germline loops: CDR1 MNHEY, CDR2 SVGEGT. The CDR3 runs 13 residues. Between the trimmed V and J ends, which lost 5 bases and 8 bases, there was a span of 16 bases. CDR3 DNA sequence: TGTGCCAGCAGTACCGGGACCAGGGGACAGCAGTACTTC. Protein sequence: CASSTGTRGQQYF.

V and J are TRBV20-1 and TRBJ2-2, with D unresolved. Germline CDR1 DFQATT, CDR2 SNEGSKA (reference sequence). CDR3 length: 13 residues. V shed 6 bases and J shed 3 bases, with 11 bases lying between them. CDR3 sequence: CSASQPDTGELFF. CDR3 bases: TGCAGTGCAAGTCAACCGGACACCGGGGAGCTGTTTTTT.

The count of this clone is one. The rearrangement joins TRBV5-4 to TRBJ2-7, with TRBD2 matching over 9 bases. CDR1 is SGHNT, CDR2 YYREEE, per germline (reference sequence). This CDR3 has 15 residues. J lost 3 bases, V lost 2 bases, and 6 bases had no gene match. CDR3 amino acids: CASSLSASGNYEQYF. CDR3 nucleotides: TGTGCCAGCAGCTTAAGTGCTAGCGGGAACTACGAGCAGTACTTC. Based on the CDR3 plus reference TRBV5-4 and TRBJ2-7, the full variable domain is ETGVTQSPTHLIKTRGQQVTLRCSSQSGHNTVSWYQQALGQGPQFIFQYYREEENGRGNFPPRFSGLQFPNYSSELNVNALELDDSALYLCASSLSASGNYEQYFGPGTRLTVT.

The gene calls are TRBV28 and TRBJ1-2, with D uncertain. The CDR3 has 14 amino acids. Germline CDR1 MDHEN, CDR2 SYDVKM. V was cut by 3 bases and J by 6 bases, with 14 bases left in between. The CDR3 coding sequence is TGTGCCAGCAGTTTGTGGAGGTCGGGAAATGGCTACACCTTC. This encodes CASSLWRSGNGYTF.

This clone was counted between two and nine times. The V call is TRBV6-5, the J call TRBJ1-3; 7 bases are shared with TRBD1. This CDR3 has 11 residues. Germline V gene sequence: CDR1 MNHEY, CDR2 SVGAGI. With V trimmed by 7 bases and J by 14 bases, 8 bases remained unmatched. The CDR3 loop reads CASKRQGILYF. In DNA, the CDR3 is TGTGCCAGCAAACGACAGGGAATATTATATTTT.

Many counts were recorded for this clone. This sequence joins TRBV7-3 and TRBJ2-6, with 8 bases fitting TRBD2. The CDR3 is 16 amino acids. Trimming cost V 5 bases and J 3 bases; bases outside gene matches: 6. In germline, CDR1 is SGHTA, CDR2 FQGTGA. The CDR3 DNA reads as TGTGCCAGCAGCCCCGGCGGGGGGTTTGGGGCCAACGTCCTGACTTTC. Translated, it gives CASSPGGGFGANVLTF.

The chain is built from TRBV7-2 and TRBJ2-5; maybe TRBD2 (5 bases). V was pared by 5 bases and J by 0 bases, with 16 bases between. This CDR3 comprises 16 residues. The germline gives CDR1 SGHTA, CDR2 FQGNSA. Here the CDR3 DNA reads TGTGCCAGCAGCCCACGCCTGGGAGCGTACCAAGAGACCCAGTACTTC. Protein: CASSPRLGAYQETQYF.

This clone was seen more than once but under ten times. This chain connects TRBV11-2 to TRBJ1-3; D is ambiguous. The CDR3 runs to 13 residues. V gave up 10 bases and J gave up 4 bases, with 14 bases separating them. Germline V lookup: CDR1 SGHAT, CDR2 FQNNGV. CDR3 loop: CATSSSPGNTIYF. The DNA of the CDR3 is TGTGCCACCTCCTCGAGTCCAGGAAACACCATATATTTT.

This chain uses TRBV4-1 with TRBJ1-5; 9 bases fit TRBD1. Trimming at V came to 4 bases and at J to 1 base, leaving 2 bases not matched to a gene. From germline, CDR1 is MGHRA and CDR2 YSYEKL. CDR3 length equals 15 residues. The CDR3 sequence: CASSLTGGSNQPQHF. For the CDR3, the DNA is TGCGCCAGCAGCCTAACAGGGGGCAGCAATCAGCCCCAGCATTTT.